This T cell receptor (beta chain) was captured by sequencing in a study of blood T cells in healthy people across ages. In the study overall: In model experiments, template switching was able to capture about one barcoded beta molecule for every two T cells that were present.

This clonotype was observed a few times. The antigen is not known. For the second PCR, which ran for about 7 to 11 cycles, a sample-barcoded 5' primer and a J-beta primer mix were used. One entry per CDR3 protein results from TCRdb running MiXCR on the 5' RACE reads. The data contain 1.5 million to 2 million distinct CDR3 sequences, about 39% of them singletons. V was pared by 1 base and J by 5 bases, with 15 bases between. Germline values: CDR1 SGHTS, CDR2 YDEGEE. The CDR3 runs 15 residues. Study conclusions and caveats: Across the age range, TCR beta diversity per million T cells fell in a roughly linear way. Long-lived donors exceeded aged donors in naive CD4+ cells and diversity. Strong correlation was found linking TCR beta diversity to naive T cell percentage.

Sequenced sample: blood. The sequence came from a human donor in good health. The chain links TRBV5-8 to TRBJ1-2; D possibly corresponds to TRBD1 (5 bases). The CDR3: CASSLYPGRGYGYTF. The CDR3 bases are TGTGCCAGCAGCTTGTACCCGGGGCGCGGGTATGGCTACACCTTC.